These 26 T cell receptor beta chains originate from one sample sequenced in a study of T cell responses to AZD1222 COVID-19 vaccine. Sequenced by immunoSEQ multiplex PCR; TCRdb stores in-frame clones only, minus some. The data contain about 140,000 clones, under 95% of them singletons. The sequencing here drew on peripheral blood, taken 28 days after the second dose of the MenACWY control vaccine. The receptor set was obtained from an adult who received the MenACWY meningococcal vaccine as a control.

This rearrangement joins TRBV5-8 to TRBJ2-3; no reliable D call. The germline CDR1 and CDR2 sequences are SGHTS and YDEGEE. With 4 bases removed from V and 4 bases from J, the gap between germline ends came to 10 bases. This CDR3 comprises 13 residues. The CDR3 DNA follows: TGTGCCAGCAGCGTTGTTGGGCCAGATACGCAGTATTTT. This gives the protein CASSVVGPDTQYF.

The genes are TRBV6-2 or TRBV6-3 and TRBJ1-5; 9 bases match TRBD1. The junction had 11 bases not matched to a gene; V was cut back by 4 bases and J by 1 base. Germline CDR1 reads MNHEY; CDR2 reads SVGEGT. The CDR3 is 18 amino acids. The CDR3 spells CASSWILQGAWSNQPQHF. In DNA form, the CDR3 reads TGTGCCAGCAGTTGGATTCTACAGGGGGCATGGAGCAATCAGCCCCAGCATTTT.

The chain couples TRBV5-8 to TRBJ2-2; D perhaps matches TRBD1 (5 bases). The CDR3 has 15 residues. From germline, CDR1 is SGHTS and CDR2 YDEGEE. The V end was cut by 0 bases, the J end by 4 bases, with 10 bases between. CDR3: CASSLEGSSTGELFF. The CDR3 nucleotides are TGTGCCAGCAGCTTGGAGGGGTCGAGCACCGGGGAGCTGTTTTTT.

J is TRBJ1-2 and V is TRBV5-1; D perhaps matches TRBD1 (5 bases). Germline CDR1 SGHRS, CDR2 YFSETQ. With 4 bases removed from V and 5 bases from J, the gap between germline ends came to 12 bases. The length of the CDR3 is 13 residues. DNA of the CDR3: TGCGCCAGCAGCGGGGACGGGAATTATGGCTACACCTTC. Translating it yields CASSGDGNYGYTF.

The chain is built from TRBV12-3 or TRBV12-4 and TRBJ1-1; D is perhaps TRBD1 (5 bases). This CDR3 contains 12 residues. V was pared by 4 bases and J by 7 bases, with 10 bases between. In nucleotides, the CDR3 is TGTGCCAGCAGTTCCAGGGTTGGTGAAGCTTTCTTT. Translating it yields CASSSRVGEAFF.

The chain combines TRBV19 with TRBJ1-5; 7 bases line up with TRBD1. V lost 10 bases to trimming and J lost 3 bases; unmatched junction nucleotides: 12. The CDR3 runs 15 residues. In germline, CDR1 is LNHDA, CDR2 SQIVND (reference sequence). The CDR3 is CATKGAGTFNQPQHF. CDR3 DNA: TGTGCCACCAAGGGGGCAGGGACCTTCAATCAGCCCCAGCATTTT.

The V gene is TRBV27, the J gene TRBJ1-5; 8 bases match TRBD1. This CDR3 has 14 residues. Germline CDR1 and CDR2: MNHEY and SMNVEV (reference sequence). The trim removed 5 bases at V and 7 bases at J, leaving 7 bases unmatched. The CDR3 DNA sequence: TGTGCCAGCAGTCTCACAGGACAGGGACAGCCCCAGCATTTT. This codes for CASSLTGQGQPQHF.

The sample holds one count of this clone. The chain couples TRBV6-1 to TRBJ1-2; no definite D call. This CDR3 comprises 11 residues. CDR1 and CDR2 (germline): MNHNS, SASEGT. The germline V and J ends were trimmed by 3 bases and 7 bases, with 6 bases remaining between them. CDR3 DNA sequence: TGTGCCAGCAGTGATGGATCTGGCTACACCTTC. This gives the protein CASSDGSGYTF.

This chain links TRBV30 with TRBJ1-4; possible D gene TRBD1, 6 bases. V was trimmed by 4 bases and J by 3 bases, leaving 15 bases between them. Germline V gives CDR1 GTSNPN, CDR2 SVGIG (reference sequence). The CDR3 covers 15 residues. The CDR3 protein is CAWKGGGAANEKLFF. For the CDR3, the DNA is TGTGCCTGGAAGGGGGGGGGCGCAGCTAATGAAAAACTGTTTTTT.

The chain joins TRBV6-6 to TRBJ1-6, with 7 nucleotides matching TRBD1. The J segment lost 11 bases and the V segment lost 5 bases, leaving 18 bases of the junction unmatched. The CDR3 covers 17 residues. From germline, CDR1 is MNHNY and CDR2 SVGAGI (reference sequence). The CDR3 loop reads CASSPRTGDVSSPPLHF. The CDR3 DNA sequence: TGTGCCAGCAGTCCACGGACAGGAGACGTTTCGTCTCCACCCCTCCACTTT.

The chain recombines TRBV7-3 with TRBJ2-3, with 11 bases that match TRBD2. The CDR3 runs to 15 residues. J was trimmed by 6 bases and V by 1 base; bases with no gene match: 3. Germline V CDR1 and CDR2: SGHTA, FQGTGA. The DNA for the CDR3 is TGTGCCAGCAGCTTAAGACTAGCGGGGACTGATACGCAGTATTTT. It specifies CASSLRLAGTDTQYF.

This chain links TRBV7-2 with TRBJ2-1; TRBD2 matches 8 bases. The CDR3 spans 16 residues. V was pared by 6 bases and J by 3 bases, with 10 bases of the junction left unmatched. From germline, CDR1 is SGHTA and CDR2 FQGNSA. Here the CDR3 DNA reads TGTGCCAGCAGGAGGTGGGCGGGGGGAGGCTACAATGAGCAGTTCTTC. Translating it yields CASRRWAGGGYNEQFF.

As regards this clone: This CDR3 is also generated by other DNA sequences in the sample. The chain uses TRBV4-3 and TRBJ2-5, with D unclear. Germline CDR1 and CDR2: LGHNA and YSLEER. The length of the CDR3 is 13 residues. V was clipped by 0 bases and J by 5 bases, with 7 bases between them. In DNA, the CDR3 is TGCGCCAGCAGCCAAGATCACGGGGAGACCCAGTACTTC. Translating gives CASSQDHGETQYF.

CDR3: CASSYSDRVGGYTF. For the CDR3, the DNA is TGTGCCAGCAGTTACTCGGACAGGGTCGGCGGCTACACCTTC. V usage is TRBV6-5 and J usage is TRBJ1-2, with 8 bases aligning to TRBD1. This CDR3 comprises 14 residues. V lost 0 bases and J lost 8; bases outside the gene matches: 5. From germline, CDR1 is MNHEY and CDR2 SVGAGI.

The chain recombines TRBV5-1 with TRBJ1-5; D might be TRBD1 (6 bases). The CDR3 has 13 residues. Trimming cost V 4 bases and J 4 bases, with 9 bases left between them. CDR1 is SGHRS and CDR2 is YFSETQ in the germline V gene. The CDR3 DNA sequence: TGCGCCAGCAGCGCGACAGGAAATCAGCCCCAGCATTTT. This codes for CASSATGNQPQHF.

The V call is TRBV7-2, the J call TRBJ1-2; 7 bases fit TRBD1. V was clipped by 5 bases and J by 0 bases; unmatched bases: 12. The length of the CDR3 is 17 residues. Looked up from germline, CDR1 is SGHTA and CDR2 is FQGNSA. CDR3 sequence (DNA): TGTGCCAGCAGCCCCCAACTGGGGACAGCAGCTAACTATGGCTACACCTTC. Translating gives CASSPQLGTAANYGYTF.

This chain's CDR3 is CASGLVSGPSTDTQYF. The CDR3 DNA sequence: TGTGCTAGTGGTTTGGTTAGCGGCCCTAGCACAGATACGCAGTATTTT. This sequence joins TRBV12-5 and TRBJ2-3, with D tentatively TRBD2 (6 bases). CDR1 is LGHNT, CDR2 FRNRAP, per germline. Deletions cut 0 bases from V and 0 bases from J, with 10 bases between. CDR3 length: 16 residues.

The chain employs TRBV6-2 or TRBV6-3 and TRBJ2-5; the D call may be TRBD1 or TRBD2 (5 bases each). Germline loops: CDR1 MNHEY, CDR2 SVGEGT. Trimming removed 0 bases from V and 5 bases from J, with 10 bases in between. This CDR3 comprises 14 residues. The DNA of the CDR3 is TGTGCCAGCAGTTACTCTCGGGGCATGGAGACCCAGTACTTC. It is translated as CASSYSRGMETQYF.

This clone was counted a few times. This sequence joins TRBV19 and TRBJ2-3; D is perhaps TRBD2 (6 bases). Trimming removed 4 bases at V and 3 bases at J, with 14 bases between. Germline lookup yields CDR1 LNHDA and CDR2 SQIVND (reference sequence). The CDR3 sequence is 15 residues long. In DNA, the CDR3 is TGTGCCAGTAGTAACAGACTAGTTAAGACAGATACGCAGTATTTT. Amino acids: CASSNRLVKTDTQYF.

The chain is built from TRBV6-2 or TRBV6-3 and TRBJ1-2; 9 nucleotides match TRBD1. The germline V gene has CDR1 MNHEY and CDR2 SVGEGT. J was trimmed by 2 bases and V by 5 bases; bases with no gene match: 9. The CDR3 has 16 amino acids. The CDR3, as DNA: TGTGCCAGCAGTCACCTTGGGACAGGGCGCAACTATGGCTACACCTTC. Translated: CASSHLGTGRNYGYTF.

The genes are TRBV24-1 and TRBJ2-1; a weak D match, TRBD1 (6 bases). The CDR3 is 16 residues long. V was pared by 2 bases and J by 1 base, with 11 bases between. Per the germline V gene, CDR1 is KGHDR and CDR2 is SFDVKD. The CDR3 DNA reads TGTGCCACCAGTGATTCAGGGGCCCGGTCCTACAATGAGCAGTTCTTC. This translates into CATSDSGARSYNEQFF.

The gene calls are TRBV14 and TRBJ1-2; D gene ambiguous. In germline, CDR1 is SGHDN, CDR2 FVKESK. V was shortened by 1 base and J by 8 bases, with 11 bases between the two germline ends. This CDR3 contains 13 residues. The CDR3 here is CASSQVESGGYTF. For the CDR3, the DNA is TGTGCCAGCAGCCAAGTGGAGTCCGGAGGCTACACCTTC.

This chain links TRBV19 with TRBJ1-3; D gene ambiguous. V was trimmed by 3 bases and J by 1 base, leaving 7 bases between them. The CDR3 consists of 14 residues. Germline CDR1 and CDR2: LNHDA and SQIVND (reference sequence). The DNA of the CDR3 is TGTGCCAGTAGTATTACGGGATCTGGAAACACCATATATTTT. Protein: CASSITGSGNTIYF.

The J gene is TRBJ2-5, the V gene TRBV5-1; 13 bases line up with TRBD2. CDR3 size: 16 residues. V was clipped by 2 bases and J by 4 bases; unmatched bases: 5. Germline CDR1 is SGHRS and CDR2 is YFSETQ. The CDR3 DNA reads TGCGCCAGCAGCTTACTAGCGGGAGGGTCCGGAGAGACCCAGTACTTC. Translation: CASSLLAGGSGETQYF.

CDR3 sequence: CASSLVSGGDEQYF. The CDR3, as DNA: TGTGCCAGCAGCTTAGTGAGCGGGGGGGACGAGCAGTACTTC. The rearrangement joins TRBV7-2 to TRBJ2-7; 10 bases are shared with TRBD2. The CDR3 runs to 14 residues. Unmatched junction bases numbered 2, after V lost 1 base and J lost 5 bases. Germline CDR1 SGHTA, CDR2 FQGNSA.

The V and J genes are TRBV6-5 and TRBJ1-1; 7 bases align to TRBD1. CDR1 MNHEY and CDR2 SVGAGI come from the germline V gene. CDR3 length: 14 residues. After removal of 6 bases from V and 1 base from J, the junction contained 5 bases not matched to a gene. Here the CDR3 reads CASRLRQGNTEAFF. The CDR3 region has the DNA TGTGCCAGCAGGCTACGACAGGGGAACACTGAAGCTTTCTTT.